Each of the 19 T cell receptor beta chains below was sequenced from the same sample in a study of CD8 T cells in Susac syndrome. With random hexamers, roughly 0.5 to 1 ug RNA was reverse transcribed. TCRdb fed the immunoSEQ multiplex PCR reads into MiXCR, producing one record per CDR3 protein. The data contain about 300,000 distinct CDR3 sequences, approximately 85% of them singletons. Material: CD8+ T cells from PBMCs. Receptors originate from a human donor with multiple sclerosis.

This clonotype occurred a few times. The chain couples TRBV30 to TRBJ2-7, with 9 bases identical to TRBD2. The CDR3 is made up of 16 amino acids. CDR1 and CDR2 from the germline V gene are GTSNPN and SVGIG (reference sequence). Trimming at V came to 0 bases and at J to 4 bases, leaving 10 bases not matched to a gene. CDR3 amino acids: CAWSVNPAGGIYEQYF. The CDR3 DNA reads TGTGCCTGGAGTGTTAATCCAGCGGGAGGCATTTACGAGCAGTACTTC. The full variable domain, completed using reference TRBV30 and TRBJ2-7, is SQTIHQWPATLVQPVGSPLSLECTVEGTSNPNLYWYRQAAGRGLQLLFYSVGIGQISSEVPQNLSASRPQDRQFILSSKKLLLSDSGFYLCAWSVNPAGGIYEQYFGPGTRLTVT.

The chain uses TRBV4-3 and TRBJ2-2, with unresolved D. V gave up 1 base and J gave up 3 bases, with 18 bases separating them. The V gene's germline CDR1 is LGHNA and CDR2 YSLEER. The CDR3 sequence is 18 residues long. The chain's CDR3 is CASSQGDWAVIYTGELFF. DNA for the CDR3: TGCGCCAGCAGCCAAGGTGACTGGGCAGTCATTTACACCGGGGAGCTGTTTTTT.

The chain links TRBV15 to TRBJ1-5; TRBD1 might be the D (5 bases). CDR3 length: 12 residues. V lost 8 bases to trimming and J lost 2 bases, with 7 bases between them. The germline gives CDR1 LNHNV, CDR2 YYDKDF (reference sequence). For the CDR3, the DNA is TGTGCCACCGCCAGGGGCAATCAGCCCCAGCATTTT. It is translated as CATARGNQPQHF.

This clonotype has just a few counts. The chain combines TRBV27 with TRBJ2-5; 10 bases match TRBD2. This CDR3 contains 14 residues. With 0 bases clipped from V and 5 bases from J, the junction kept 0 bases outside the gene matches. Germline assignment: CDR1 MNHEY and CDR2 SMNVEV (reference sequence). The CDR3 DNA is TGTGCCAGCAGTTTATCTAGCGGGAGGGAGACCCAGTACTTC. Amino acids: CASSLSSGRETQYF.

Only one count was recorded for this clonotype. The chain is built from TRBV27 and TRBJ2-2, with a weak D call TRBD1 (6 bases). V shed 5 bases and J shed 4 bases, with 23 bases lying between them. The CDR3 has 18 residues. CDR1 MNHEY and CDR2 SMNVEV come from the germline V gene (reference sequence). The CDR3 sequence is CASSTGTTGFVVTGELFF. CDR3 DNA sequence: TGTGCCAGCAGTACCGGGACAACGGGTTTTGTAGTCACCGGGGAGCTGTTTTTT.

J is TRBJ2-1 and V is TRBV20-1, with 11 positions matching TRBD2. The trim removed 1 base at V and 0 bases at J, leaving 17 bases unmatched. Germline V gives CDR1 DFQATT, CDR2 SNEGSKA (reference sequence). CDR3 length: 21 residues. CDR3: CSARGGYSGRAPSGSYNEQFF. The CDR3 coding sequence is TGCAGTGCTAGAGGGGGATATAGCGGGAGGGCCCCCTCAGGCTCCTACAATGAGCAGTTCTTC.

The chain combines TRBV5-4 with TRBJ2-7; D not certain. Trimming pared 1 base from V and 6 bases from J, leaving 17 bases between. There are 15 residues in the CDR3. The germline CDR1 and CDR2 sequences are SGHNT and YYREEE (reference sequence). In DNA form, the CDR3 reads TGTGCCAGCAGCTTGCCCTACTTCGTGGGTAGCGAGCAGTACTTC. Translating gives CASSLPYFVGSEQYF. Full variable domain (outside the CDR3, taken from reference TRBV5-4 and TRBJ2-7): ETGVTQSPTHLIKTRGQQVTLRCSSQSGHNTVSWYQQALGQGPQFIFQYYREEENGRGNFPPRFSGLQFPNYSSELNVNALELDDSALYLCASSLPYFVGSEQYFGPGTRLTVT.

The V and J genes are TRBV28 and TRBJ1-4; the match to TRBD1 covers 7 bases. This CDR3 spans 13 amino acids. In germline, CDR1 is MDHEN, CDR2 SYDVKM. V dropped 8 bases and J dropped 6; count of bases not matched to a gene: 6. The CDR3 region has the DNA TGTGCCAGCCAGGAGGGGGCGGATGAAAAACTGTTTTTT. Translating it yields CASQEGADEKLFF. Full variable domain (missing parts from reference TRBV28 and TRBJ1-4): DVKVTQSSRYLVKRTGEKVFLECVQDMDHENMFWYRQDPGLGLRLIYFSYDVKMKEKGDIPEGYSVSREKKERFSLILESASTNQTSMYLCASQEGADEKLFFGSGTQLSVL.

This clonotype appeared once. The V and J genes are TRBV30 and TRBJ2-1, with TRBD2 matching over 9 bases. This CDR3 has 12 residues. The J segment lost 7 bases and the V segment lost 4 bases, leaving 2 bases of the junction unmatched. The germline CDR1 and CDR2 sequences are GTSNPN and SVGIG (reference sequence). For the CDR3, the DNA is TGTGCCTGGACTAGCGGGGAAAATGAGCAGTTCTTC. This gives the protein CAWTSGENEQFF.

J is TRBJ2-6 and V is TRBV7-9, with D unclear. Trimming took off 2 bases at V and 0 bases at J, with 5 bases between the two ends. This CDR3 spans 15 amino acids. Germline loops: CDR1 SEHNR, CDR2 FQNEAQ (reference sequence). This chain's CDR3 is CASSLTASGANVLTF. The CDR3, as DNA: TGTGCCAGCAGCTTAACAGCCTCTGGGGCCAACGTCCTGACTTTC.

This clonotype was counted between two and nine times. The V and J genes are TRBV6-2 or TRBV6-3 and TRBJ2-7, with D tentatively TRBD1 (6 bases). The CDR3 is made up of 15 amino acids. V lost 4 bases and J lost 3, with 16 bases in between. Per the germline V gene, CDR1 is MNHEY and CDR2 is SVGEGT. The CDR3, as DNA: TGTGCCAGCAGTTCCGACAGGAACCCGATCTACGAGCAGTACTTC. Its protein product is CASSSDRNPIYEQYF.

The J gene is TRBJ1-2, the V gene TRBV2, with no clear D. Germline-derived CDR1 and CDR2 are SNHLY and FYNNEI. V lost 6 bases to trimming and J lost 14 bases, with 13 bases between them. This CDR3 spans 10 amino acids. The CDR3 spells CASRPGHHTF. CDR3 DNA sequence: TGTGCCAGCAGGCCCGGCCACCATACCTTC. Together with reference TRBV2 and TRBJ1-2, the CDR3 gives the full variable domain: EPEVTQTPSHQVTQMGQEVILRCVPISNHLYFYWYRQILGQKVEFLVSFYNNEISEKSEIFDDQFSVERPDGSNFTLKIRSTKLEDSAMYFCASRPGHHTFGSGTRLTVV.

This clonotype was observed a few times. This CDR3 reads CASSVPGQGAYEQYF. CDR3 nucleotides: TGTGCCAGCAGTGTTCCGGGACAAGGGGCCTACGAGCAGTACTTC. V and J are TRBV25-1 and TRBJ2-7; tentative D call: TRBD1 (6 bases). The CDR3 has 15 amino acids. The germline CDR1 and CDR2 sequences are MGHDK and SYGVNS. The germline V and J ends were trimmed by 4 bases and 2 bases, with 15 bases remaining between them.

The sample holds one count of this clonotype. The rearrangement links TRBV19 to TRBJ2-5; D uncertain. Looked up from germline, CDR1 is LNHDA and CDR2 is SQIVND (reference sequence). The V end lost 5 bases, the J end lost 5 bases, and 21 bases lay between the germline ends. The CDR3 consists of 16 residues. This CDR3 reads CASSPPPRPTGETQYF. CDR3 DNA: TGTGCCAGTAGTCCCCCCCCGCGCCCGACTGGCGAGACCCAGTACTTC.

The chain combines TRBV7-2 with TRBJ2-7; TRBD2 agrees at 7 bases. Germline V gene sequence: CDR1 SGHTA, CDR2 FQGNSA. The V segment lost 5 bases and the J segment 5 bases; nucleotides outside the gene matches: 9. This CDR3 comprises 14 residues. The CDR3 nucleotides are TGTGCCAGCAGCCCTGTGGGAGGGGAGGACGAGCAGTACTTC. It specifies CASSPVGGEDEQYF.

V gene TRBV5-4 combines with J gene TRBJ2-1; D gene unclear. CDR1 is SGHNT, CDR2 YYREEE, per germline (reference sequence). Trimming removed 9 bases at V and 5 bases at J, with 9 bases between. CDR3 length equals 11 residues. The CDR3 reads CATILDNEQFF. In DNA form, the CDR3 reads TGTGCCACCATTCTTGACAATGAGCAGTTCTTC.

The V gene is TRBV14, the J gene TRBJ1-1, with TRBD1 matching 8 bases. The germline CDR1 and CDR2 sequences are SGHDN and FVKESK. V dropped 5 bases and J dropped 10; count of bases not matched to a gene: 9. The CDR3 length is 13 residues. Here the CDR3 reads CASSSIQGAAAFF. CDR3 sequence (DNA): TGTGCCAGCAGCAGCATCCAGGGGGCGGCAGCTTTCTTT.

This sequence joins TRBV6-5 and TRBJ2-1; a weak D match, TRBD2 (6 bases). CDR3 length: 17 residues. Germline V CDR1 and CDR2: MNHEY, SVGAGI. The ends were cut back, 0 bases at V and 3 bases at J, with 15 bases in the middle. CDR3 sequence: CASSYSSPGSHYNEQFF. The DNA of the CDR3 is TGTGCCAGCAGTTACTCGTCTCCCGGGAGCCACTACAATGAGCAGTTCTTC.

The V gene is TRBV6-6, the J gene TRBJ2-1; D might be TRBD2 (6 bases). The germline CDR1 and CDR2 sequences are MNHNY and SVGAGI (reference sequence). The CDR3 contains 14 residues. V lost 0 bases to trimming and J lost 7 bases, with 10 bases between them. CDR3 sequence reads: CASSYSDGRNEQFF. CDR3 DNA sequence: TGTGCCAGCAGTTACTCAGACGGGAGAAATGAGCAGTTCTTC.